The 27 T cell receptor beta chains listed next were all sequenced from one sample in a study of CD8+ T cells in alopecia areata (dated by TCRdb to the late 2010s). The time point label here, explained by the study, means: baseline before oral tofacitinib. Libraries were made using the immunoSEQ multiplex PCR assay. For TCR sequencing, RNA was extracted from every sample and reverse transcribed into cDNA to serve as template. Entries here come from immuneACCESS through TCRdb and include only in-frame sequences with V and J called. Some clones fail to appear in such tables; in the studies checked, an unresolved V gene covers under half of the shortfall, and the cause of the remainder is unknown. This sample lists around 140,000 clones; approximately 50% were detected once. The top ten clonotypes cover roughly 0.92% of the sample. The input for sequencing was CD4+ T cells sorted from blood, taken at week 0. The receptors come from a human donor with alopecia areata.

This clone turned up a few times. The chain is built from TRBV5-8 and TRBJ2-3; 12 positions agree with TRBD2. CDR1 and CDR2 (germline): SGHTS, YDEGEE. V lost 4 bases and J lost 2; bases outside the gene matches: 14. CDR3 size: 19 residues. CDR3: CASSPGPTSGRGNTDTQYF. CDR3 bases: TGTGCCAGCAGCCCAGGACCGACTAGCGGGAGAGGGAACACAGATACGCAGTATTTT.

The V gene is TRBV29-1, the J gene TRBJ2-3; D possibly uses TRBD1 or TRBD2 (5 bases each). CDR3 size: 13 residues. The germline V and J ends were trimmed by 3 bases and 5 bases, with 12 bases remaining between them. Germline V gene sequence: CDR1 SQVTM, CDR2 ANQGSEA. The CDR3 region is CSVDVRDQDTQYF. Here the CDR3 DNA reads TGCAGCGTTGATGTCCGGGACCAAGATACGCAGTATTTT.

Regarding this clone: Within the sample, other DNA sequences also encode this same CDR3. This rearrangement joins TRBV7-2 to TRBJ1-5; D is unresolved. V was clipped by 5 bases and J by 0 bases, with 2 bases between them. The CDR3 covers 12 residues. Germline assignment: CDR1 SGHTA and CDR2 FQGNSA. The CDR3 here is CASSDSNQPQHF. CDR3 sequence (DNA): TGTGCCAGCAGCGATAGCAATCAGCCCCAGCATTTT.

The chain joins TRBV2 to TRBJ2-1, with D possibly being TRBD1 (5 bases). Germline CDR1 reads SNHLY; CDR2 reads FYNNEI. Trimming removed 11 bases from V and 1 base from J, with 12 bases in between. This CDR3 is 13 amino acids long. The CDR3 sequence is CAGTQESYNEQFF. DNA of the CDR3: TGTGCCGGAACACAGGAGTCCTACAATGAGCAGTTCTTC.

The V call is TRBV7-9, the J call TRBJ2-7; D gene uncertain. The CDR3 length is 15 residues. Per the germline V gene, CDR1 is SEHNR and CDR2 is FQNEAQ (reference sequence). Trimming removed 1 base at V and 1 base at J, with 11 bases between. This chain's CDR3 is CASSLVSSGSYEQYF. The CDR3 DNA reads as TGTGCCAGCAGCTTAGTTAGCAGTGGGTCCTACGAGCAGTACTTC. Complete variable domain (other parts from reference TRBV7-9 and TRBJ2-7): DTGVSQNPRHKITKRGQNVTFRCDPISEHNRLYWYRQTLGQGPEFLTYFQNEAQLEKSRLLSDRFSAERPKGSFSTLEIQRTEQGDSAMYLCASSLVSSGSYEQYFGPGTRLTVT.

V is TRBV9 and J is TRBJ2-2; D possibly corresponds to TRBD1 (5 bases). The CDR3 totals 16 residues. V lost 0 bases to trimming and J lost 4 bases, with 13 bases between them. Germline CDR1 reads SGDLS; CDR2 reads YYNGEE. The CDR3 DNA sequence: TGTGCCAGCAGCGTAGAGGTGAAGGGGATCACCGGGGAGCTGTTTTTT. Protein sequence: CASSVEVKGITGELFF.

The chain links TRBV29-1 to TRBJ2-7; D remains unclear. The CDR3 contains 12 residues. V was cut by 6 bases and J by 3 bases, with 12 bases left in between. Germline values: CDR1 SQVTM, CDR2 ANQGSEA. The CDR3 spells CSVETSFYEQYF. CDR3 in DNA: TGCAGCGTGGAGACCTCTTTCTACGAGCAGTACTTC.

This sequence joins TRBV6-5 and TRBJ2-7, with D hard to call. Trimming shortened V by 2 bases and J by 9 bases, and 8 bases separated the two germline ends. Germline V gene data show CDR1 as MNHEY and CDR2 as SVGAGI. This CDR3 is 11 amino acids long. CDR3 nucleotides: TGTGCCAGCAGTTACGGGGTGTCGCAGTACTTC. Its protein is CASSYGVSQYF.

There are a few counts of this clone. The chain links TRBV5-8 to TRBJ1-2; D perhaps matches TRBD1 (5 bases). V lost 4 bases to trimming and J lost 6 bases, with 19 bases between them. This CDR3 spans 15 amino acids. Germline V gene data show CDR1 as SGHTS and CDR2 as YDEGEE. The CDR3 nucleotides are TGTGCCAGCAGCCCCACCGGGACCGCATCGGATGGCTACACCTTC. It encodes CASSPTGTASDGYTF.

This clone was seen a handful of times. The rearrangement uses TRBV29-1 and TRBJ2-1; 9 bases match TRBD1. The germline CDR1 and CDR2 sequences are SQVTM and ANQGSEA. With 7 bases clipped from V and 10 bases from J, the junction kept 8 bases outside the gene matches. The CDR3 is made up of 12 amino acids. For the CDR3, the DNA is TGCAGCGCTAGGACAGGGGCGAAGGAGCAGTTCTTC. This sequence encodes CSARTGAKEQFF.

The chain combines TRBV4-1 with TRBJ2-7, with D tentatively TRBD1 (5 bases). The CDR3 runs 14 residues. Trimming stripped 6 bases from V and 3 bases from J, with 15 bases between. Germline CDR1 is MGHRA and CDR2 is YSYEKL. The CDR3 protein is CASRGWGRDYEQYF. In DNA, the CDR3 is TGCGCCAGCAGGGGGTGGGGCAGAGACTACGAGCAGTACTTC.

This chain uses TRBV29-1 with TRBJ1-1; D not certain. V lost 4 bases to trimming and J lost 1 base, with 10 bases between them. Germline lookup yields CDR1 SQVTM and CDR2 ANQGSEA. The CDR3 length is 13 residues. The CDR3 nucleotides read TGCAGCGTTGGGGGTCTCTCGAACACTGAAGCTTTCTTT. Protein: CSVGGLSNTEAFF.

The genes are TRBV19 and TRBJ2-2; 8 bases match TRBD2. Germline values: CDR1 LNHDA, CDR2 SQIVND (reference sequence). J lost 5 bases, V lost 10 bases, and 12 bases had no gene match. The CDR3 totals 15 residues. The CDR3 DNA sequence: TGTGCCACCAAAGAAGTGTCTAGCGGGACCGGGGAGCTGTTTTTT. It is translated as CATKEVSSGTGELFF.

The V and J genes are TRBV6-5 and TRBJ2-4; perhaps D is TRBD1 or TRBD2 (5 bases each). The CDR3 runs 15 residues. The germline CDR1 and CDR2 sequences are MNHEY and SVGAGI. The germline V and J ends were trimmed by 4 bases and 1 base, with 11 bases remaining between them. The CDR3 loop reads CASSSPGRAKNIQYF. The CDR3 bases are TGTGCCAGCAGTTCCCCGGGACGGGCCAAAAACATTCAGTACTTC.

The chain combines TRBV11-2 with TRBJ2-5; perhaps TRBD2 as D (6 bases). V was shortened by 2 bases and J by 0 bases, with 19 bases between the two germline ends. Germline V gene sequence: CDR1 SGHAT, CDR2 FQNNGV. This CDR3 has 18 amino acids. The CDR3 protein is CASSLRFIAAGYQETQYF. The DNA for the CDR3 is TGTGCCAGCAGCTTAAGGTTCATAGCGGCAGGGTACCAAGAGACCCAGTACTTC.

The chain carries TRBV7-3 and TRBJ2-5; 14 bases align to TRBD2. CDR1 SGHTA and CDR2 FQGTGA come from the germline V gene. Germline trimming cut 3 bases from V and 5 bases from J; bases unmatched to any gene: 2. This CDR3 contains 15 residues. CDR3 coding DNA: TGTGCCAGCAGCTTGGGACTAGCGGGAGTTGAGACCCAGTACTTC. Protein: CASSLGLAGVETQYF.

This clone came up a few times. The chain recombines TRBV11-2 with TRBJ2-3; TRBD1 agrees at 8 bases. After removal of 7 bases from V and 0 bases from J, the junction contained 6 bases not matched to a gene. CDR1 and CDR2 (germline): SGHAT, FQNNGV. This CDR3 comprises 15 residues. The CDR3 loop reads CASTQGATSTDTQYF. CDR3 DNA: TGTGCCAGCACCCAGGGGGCTACAAGCACAGATACGCAGTATTTT.

In its sample, this clone was seen a few times. The chain carries TRBV29-1 and TRBJ2-1, with 10 bases lining up with TRBD1. Per the germline V gene, CDR1 is SQVTM and CDR2 is ANQGSEA. J was trimmed by 1 base and V by 7 bases; bases with no gene match: 10. This CDR3 region has 16 residues. This CDR3 reads CSEATGTGVSYNEQFF. In DNA form, the CDR3 reads TGCAGCGAGGCCACCGGGACAGGGGTGTCCTACAATGAGCAGTTCTTC.

This chain joins TRBV2 and TRBJ2-7; the D is unclear. V was trimmed by 8 bases and J by 2 bases, leaving 13 bases between them. From germline, CDR1 is SNHLY and CDR2 FYNNEI. CDR3 length: 13 amino acids. CDR3: CASGHRATYEQYF. The CDR3 region has the DNA TGTGCCAGCGGCCATCGTGCGACCTACGAGCAGTACTTC.

The V call is TRBV5-1, the J call TRBJ1-2; D gene ambiguous. The CDR3 loop spans 14 amino acids. Trimming removed 1 base from V and 4 bases from J, with 11 bases in between. Germline CDR1 is SGHRS and CDR2 is YFSETQ. CDR3 in amino acids: CASSLPTPPYGYTF. CDR3 nucleotide sequence: TGCGCCAGCAGCTTGCCGACGCCTCCCTATGGCTACACCTTC.

This clone has only a few counts. The chain has TRBV12-5 and TRBJ1-3; D is unresolved. The length of the CDR3 is 13 residues. Germline values: CDR1 LGHNT, CDR2 FRNRAP. With 6 bases removed from V and 4 bases from J, the gap between germline ends came to 10 bases. CDR3 DNA: TGTGCTAGTGGACGAGACGCCGGAAACACCATATATTTT. It encodes CASGRDAGNTIYF.

V gene TRBV28 combines with J gene TRBJ2-2, with D uncertain. Germline V gene lookup returns CDR1 MDHEN and CDR2 SYDVKM. This CDR3 has 11 amino acids. Deletions cut 5 bases from V and 15 bases from J, with 13 bases between. In nucleotides, the CDR3 is TGTGCCAGCAGTCCCGGGCAGCAGTTGTTTTTT. Translating gives CASSPGQQLFF.

The chain couples TRBV4-3 to TRBJ1-2; D remains ambiguous. V was clipped by 0 bases and J by 0 bases, with 14 bases between them. The germline CDR1 and CDR2 sequences are LGHNA and YSLEER. CDR3 length equals 17 residues. CDR3 region: CASSQDHGVITNYGYTF. CDR3 nucleotides: TGCGCCAGCAGCCAAGATCATGGAGTGATCACTAACTATGGCTACACCTTC.

The chain recombines TRBV28 with TRBJ2-2; D ambiguous. Germline V gene sequence: CDR1 MDHEN, CDR2 SYDVKM. The CDR3 spans 12 residues. V gave up 5 bases and J gave up 6 bases, with 7 bases separating them. CDR3 sequence reads: CASSRPAGELFF. The DNA of the CDR3 is TGTGCCAGCAGTCGCCCGGCCGGGGAGCTGTTTTTT.

The chain employs TRBV4-2 and TRBJ2-2; D is possibly TRBD2 (5 bases). Looked up from germline, CDR1 is LGHNA and CDR2 is YNFKEQ. V was cut by 4 bases and J by 3 bases, with 9 bases left in between. The CDR3 sequence is 14 residues long. CDR3 region: CASSPWEYTGELFF. As DNA, the CDR3 is TGTGCCAGCAGCCCTTGGGAGTACACCGGGGAGCTGTTTTTT.

This clone was detected a few times. The chain employs TRBV18 and TRBJ1-1; no clear D gene. This CDR3 comprises 13 residues. Per germline, CDR1 KGHSH and CDR2 LQKENI. V gave up 3 bases and J gave up 0 bases, with 5 bases separating them. The CDR3 sequence is CASSPSMNTEAFF. The CDR3 DNA sequence: TGTGCCAGCTCACCTTCAATGAACACTGAAGCTTTCTTT.

The rearrangement joins TRBV9 to TRBJ2-1; either TRBD1 or TRBD2 may fit D (5 bases each). The CDR3 has 16 residues. V lost 4 bases, J lost 4 bases, and 18 bases lay in between. Germline V gives CDR1 SGDLS, CDR2 YYNGEE. For the CDR3, the DNA is TGTGCCAGCAGCTCCAAATCGGGGCAGCAGTACAATGAGCAGTTCTTC. This translates into CASSSKSGQQYNEQFF.